This record covers a single TCR beta chain. Its specificity is not known. This specimen comes from a study of cytomegalovirus exposure and HLA in healthy donors. PCR employed 60 Vbeta and 13 Jbeta primers. Sequencing used immunoSEQ multiplex PCR; TCRdb keeps in-frame clones, though not all of them. The sample contains approximately 150,000 clones, about 80% of which appear only once. These donors counted as nominally healthy when sampled, but unrecorded immune exposures were likely. Study results and limitations: Rare sequences made up most TCRs, while some public TCRs were found in many donors. Reports described diagnosis of cytomegalovirus status by the classifier as highly specific and sensitive. As a later analysis revealed, most CMV-associated TCR beta chains appeared HLA-restricted.

The V end lost 0 bases, the J end lost 6 bases, and 16 bases lay between the germline ends. Germline V gene lookup returns CDR1 SGHKS and CDR2 YYEKEE (reference sequence). The CDR3 sequence is 16 residues long. The chain has TRBV5-5 and TRBJ1-5; D is possibly TRBD1 (6 bases). Sequencing input: PBMCs. The TCR sequence derives from a woman in her thirties or forties in good health and CMV-seronegative. CDR3 protein: CASSLELGGLGQPQHF. CDR3 coding DNA: TGTGCCAGCAGCTTGGAGCTGGGGGGGCTAGGTCAGCCCCAGCATTTT.